This TCR beta chain was identified in a study of somatic mutations in cytotoxic T cells in rheumatoid arthritis. Unmatched junction bases numbered 1, after V lost 3 bases and J lost 3 bases. Germline CDR1 reads MNHEY; CDR2 reads SMNVEV (reference sequence). CDR3 length: 13 amino acids. This clone appeared a single time. Other DNA sequences in this specimen translate into the identical CDR3. Profiling relied on immunoSEQ multiplex PCR, and the TCRdb table lists in-frame clones only, not all of them. Among 25,000 to 30,000 clones listed, around 84% were seen once. Specimen: CD8+ T cells sorted from blood. The V gene is TRBV27, the J gene TRBJ2-7, with 8 positions matching TRBD1. This receptor was identified in an adult with rheumatoid arthritis. The CDR3 spells CASSFGQGYEQYF. The CDR3, as DNA: TGTGCCAGCAGTTTCGGACAGGGCTACGAGCAGTACTTC.